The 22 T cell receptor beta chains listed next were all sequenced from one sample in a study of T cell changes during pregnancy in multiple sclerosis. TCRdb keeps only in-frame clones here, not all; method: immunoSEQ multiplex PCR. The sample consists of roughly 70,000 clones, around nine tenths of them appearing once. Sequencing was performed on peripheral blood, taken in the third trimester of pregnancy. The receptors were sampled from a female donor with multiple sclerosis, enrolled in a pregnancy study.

The CDR3 DNA is TGTGCCAGCAGCGGAGAGAACACAGATACGCAGTATTTT. This encodes CASSGENTDTQYF. This chain uses TRBV6-6 with TRBJ2-3, with unresolved D. The CDR3 sequence is 13 residues long. The germline CDR1 and CDR2 sequences are MNHNY and SVGAGI (reference sequence). V was cut by 6 bases and J by 2 bases, with 9 bases left in between.

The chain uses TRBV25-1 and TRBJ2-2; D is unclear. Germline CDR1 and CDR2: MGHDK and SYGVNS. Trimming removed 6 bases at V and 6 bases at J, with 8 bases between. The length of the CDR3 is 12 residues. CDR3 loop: CASRERSGELFF. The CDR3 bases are TGTGCCAGCAGGGAACGGTCCGGGGAGCTGTTTTTT.

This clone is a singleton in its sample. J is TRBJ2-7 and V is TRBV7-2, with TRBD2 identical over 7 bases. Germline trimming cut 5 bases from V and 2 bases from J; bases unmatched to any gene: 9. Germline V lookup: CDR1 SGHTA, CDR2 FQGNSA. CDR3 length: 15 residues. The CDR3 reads CASSPYSGSTYEQYF. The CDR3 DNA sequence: TGTGCCAGCAGCCCATATAGCGGGTCTACCTACGAGCAGTACTTC. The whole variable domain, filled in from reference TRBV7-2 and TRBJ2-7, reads GAGVSQSPSNKVTEKGKDVELRCDPISGHTALYWYRQSLGQGLEFLIYFQGNSAPDKSGLPSDRFSAERTGGSVSTLTIQRTQQEDSAVYLCASSPYSGSTYEQYFGPGTRLTVT.

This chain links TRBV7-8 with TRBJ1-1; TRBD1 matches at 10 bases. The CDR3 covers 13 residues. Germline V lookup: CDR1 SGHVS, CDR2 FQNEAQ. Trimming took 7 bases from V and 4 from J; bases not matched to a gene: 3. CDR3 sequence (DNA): TGTGCCAGCACCTGGGACAGGGGCACTGAAGCTTTCTTT. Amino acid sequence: CASTWDRGTEAFF.

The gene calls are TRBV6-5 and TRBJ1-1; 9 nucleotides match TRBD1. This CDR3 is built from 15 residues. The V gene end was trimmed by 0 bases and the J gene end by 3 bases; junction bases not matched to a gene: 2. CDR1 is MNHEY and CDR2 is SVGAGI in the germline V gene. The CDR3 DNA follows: TGTGCCAGCAGTTACTCGGGACAGGGCGACACTGAAGCTTTCTTT. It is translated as CASSYSGQGDTEAFF.

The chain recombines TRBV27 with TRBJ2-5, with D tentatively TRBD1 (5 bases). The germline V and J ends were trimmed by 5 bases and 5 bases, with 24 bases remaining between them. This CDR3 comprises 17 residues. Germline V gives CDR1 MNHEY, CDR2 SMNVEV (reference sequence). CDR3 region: CASSPRDVQGWWETQYF. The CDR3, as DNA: TGTGCCAGCAGTCCCCGAGACGTCCAGGGATGGTGGGAGACCCAGTACTTC.

The CDR3 loop is CAISERSFTDTQYF. CDR3 DNA sequence: TGTGCCATCAGTGAGAGGAGCTTCACAGATACGCAGTATTTT. The gene calls are TRBV10-3 and TRBJ2-3; D not certain. Trimming shortened V by 2 bases and J by 2 bases, and 8 bases separated the two germline ends. The CDR3 is 14 amino acids. Germline CDR1 is ENHRY and CDR2 is SYGVKD.

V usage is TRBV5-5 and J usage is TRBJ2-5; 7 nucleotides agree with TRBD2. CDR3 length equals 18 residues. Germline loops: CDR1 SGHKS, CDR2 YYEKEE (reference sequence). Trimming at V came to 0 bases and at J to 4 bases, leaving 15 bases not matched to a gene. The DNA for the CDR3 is TGTGCCAGCAGCTTGGGTCCCCAGACTAGCACCGGGGCAGAGACCCAGTACTTC. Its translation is CASSLGPQTSTGAETQYF. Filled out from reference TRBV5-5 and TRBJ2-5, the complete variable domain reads DAGVTQSPTHLIKTRGQQVTLRCSPISGHKSVSWYQQVLGQGPQFIFQYYEKEERGRGNFPDRFSARQFPNYSSELNVNALLLGDSALYLCASSLGPQTSTGAETQYFGPGTRLLVL.

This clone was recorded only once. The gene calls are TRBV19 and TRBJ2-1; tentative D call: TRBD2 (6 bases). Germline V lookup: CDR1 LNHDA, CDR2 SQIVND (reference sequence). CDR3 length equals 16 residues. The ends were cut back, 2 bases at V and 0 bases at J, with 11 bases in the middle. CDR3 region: CASSISSASSYNEQFF. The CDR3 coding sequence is TGTGCCAGTAGTATATCTAGCGCTAGCTCCTACAATGAGCAGTTCTTC.

The CDR3 region is CASSLTANYGYTF. As DNA, the CDR3 is TGTGCCAGCAGCTTGACAGCTAACTATGGCTACACCTTC. The V gene is TRBV5-4, the J gene TRBJ1-2; D unresolved. Trimming pared 1 base from V and 0 bases from J, leaving 4 bases between. The V gene's germline CDR1 is SGHNT and CDR2 YYREEE (reference sequence). The CDR3 is 13 residues long. Full variable domain (missing parts from reference TRBV5-4 and TRBJ1-2): ETGVTQSPTHLIKTRGQQVTLRCSSQSGHNTVSWYQQALGQGPQFIFQYYREEENGRGNFPPRFSGLQFPNYSSELNVNALELDDSALYLCASSLTANYGYTFGSGTRLTVV.

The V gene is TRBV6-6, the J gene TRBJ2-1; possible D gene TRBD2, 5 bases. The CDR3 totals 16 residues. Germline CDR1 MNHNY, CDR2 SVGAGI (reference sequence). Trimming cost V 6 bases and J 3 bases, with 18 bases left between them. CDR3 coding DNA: TGTGCCAGCAGGTCGGGTAGCGCAGACTTCTACAATGAGCAGTTCTTC. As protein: CASRSGSADFYNEQFF.

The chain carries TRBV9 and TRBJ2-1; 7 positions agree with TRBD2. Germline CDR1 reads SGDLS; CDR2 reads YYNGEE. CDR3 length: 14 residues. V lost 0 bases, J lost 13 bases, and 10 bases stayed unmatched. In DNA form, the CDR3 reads TGTGCCAGCAGCGTAGCTAGGGCTGGGGGGGGACAGTTCTTC. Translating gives CASSVARAGGGQFF.

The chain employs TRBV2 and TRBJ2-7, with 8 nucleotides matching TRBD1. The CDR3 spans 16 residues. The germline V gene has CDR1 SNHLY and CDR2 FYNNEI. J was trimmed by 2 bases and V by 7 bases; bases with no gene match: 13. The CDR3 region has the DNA TGTGCCAGCACCCCATTAACGGGACAGGCGGCCTACGAGCAGTACTTC. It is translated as CASTPLTGQAAYEQYF.

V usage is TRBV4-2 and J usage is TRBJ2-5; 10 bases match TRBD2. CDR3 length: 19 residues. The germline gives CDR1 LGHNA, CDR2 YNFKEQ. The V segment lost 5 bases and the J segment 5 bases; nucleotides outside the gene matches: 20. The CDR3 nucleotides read TGTGCCAGCAGCGTTAACCGGGGACTAGCGAGTGGGGTACAGGAGACCCAGTACTTC. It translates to CASSVNRGLASGVQETQYF.

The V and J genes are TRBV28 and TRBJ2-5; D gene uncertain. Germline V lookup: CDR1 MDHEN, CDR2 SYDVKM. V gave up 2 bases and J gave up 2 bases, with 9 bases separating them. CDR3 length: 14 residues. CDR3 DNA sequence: TGTGCCAGCAGTTTACCCCAGACACAAGAGACCCAGTACTTC. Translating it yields CASSLPQTQETQYF. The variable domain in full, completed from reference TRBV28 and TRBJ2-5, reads DVKVTQSSRYLVKRTGEKVFLECVQDMDHENMFWYRQDPGLGLRLIYFSYDVKMKEKGDIPEGYSVSREKKERFSLILESASTNQTSMYLCASSLPQTQETQYFGPGTRLLVL.

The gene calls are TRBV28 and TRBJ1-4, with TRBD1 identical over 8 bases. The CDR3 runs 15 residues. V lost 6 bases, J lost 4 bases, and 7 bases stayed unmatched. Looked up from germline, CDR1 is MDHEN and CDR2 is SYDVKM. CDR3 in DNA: TGTGCCAGCAGCCAGTACAGGGGGATTAATGAAAAACTGTTTTTT. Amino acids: CASSQYRGINEKLFF.

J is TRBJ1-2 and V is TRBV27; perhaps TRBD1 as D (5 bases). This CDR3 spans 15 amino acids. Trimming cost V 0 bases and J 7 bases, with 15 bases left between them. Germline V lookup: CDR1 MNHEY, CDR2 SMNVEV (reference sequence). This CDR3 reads CASSLSGGAPGGYTF. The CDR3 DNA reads TGTGCCAGCAGTTTATCCGGGGGTGCCCCTGGTGGCTACACCTTC.

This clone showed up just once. The CDR3 DNA is TGTGCCAGCAGTTCCCCCTTTATTGGACAGTCTACTTTCAATCAGCCCCAGCATTTT. It codes for CASSSPFIGQSTFNQPQHF. The V gene is TRBV28, the J gene TRBJ1-5, with D perhaps TRBD1 (6 bases). Trimming stripped 4 bases from V and 3 bases from J, with 25 bases between. The CDR3 spans 19 residues. Germline V lookup: CDR1 MDHEN, CDR2 SYDVKM.

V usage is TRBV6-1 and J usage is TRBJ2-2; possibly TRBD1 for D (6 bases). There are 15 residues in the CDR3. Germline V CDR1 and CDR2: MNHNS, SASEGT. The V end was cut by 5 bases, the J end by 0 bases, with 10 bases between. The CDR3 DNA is TGTGCCAGCAGTTTACGGACAGCGAACACCGGGGAGCTGTTTTTT. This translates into CASSLRTANTGELFF.

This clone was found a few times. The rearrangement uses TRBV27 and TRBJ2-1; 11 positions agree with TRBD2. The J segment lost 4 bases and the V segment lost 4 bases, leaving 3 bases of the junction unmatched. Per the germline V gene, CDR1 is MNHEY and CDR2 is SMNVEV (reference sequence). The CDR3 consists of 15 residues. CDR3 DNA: TGTGCCAGCAGTTCAACTAGCGGGAGATACAATGAGCAGTTCTTC. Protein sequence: CASSSTSGRYNEQFF.

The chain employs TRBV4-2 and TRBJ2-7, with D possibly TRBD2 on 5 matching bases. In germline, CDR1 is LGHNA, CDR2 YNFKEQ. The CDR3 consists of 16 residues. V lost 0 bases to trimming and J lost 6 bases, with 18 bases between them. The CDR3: CASSQDSLVPTSEQYF. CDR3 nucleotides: TGTGCCAGCAGCCAAGACTCACTAGTCCCTACGAGCGAGCAGTACTTC.

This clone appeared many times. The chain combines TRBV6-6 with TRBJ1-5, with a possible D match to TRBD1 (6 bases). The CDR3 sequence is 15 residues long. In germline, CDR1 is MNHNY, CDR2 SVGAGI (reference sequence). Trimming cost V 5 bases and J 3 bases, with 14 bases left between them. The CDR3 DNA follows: TGTGCCAGCAGTGACGACAGGTTCTTCAATCAGCCCCAGCATTTT. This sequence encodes CASSDDRFFNQPQHF.